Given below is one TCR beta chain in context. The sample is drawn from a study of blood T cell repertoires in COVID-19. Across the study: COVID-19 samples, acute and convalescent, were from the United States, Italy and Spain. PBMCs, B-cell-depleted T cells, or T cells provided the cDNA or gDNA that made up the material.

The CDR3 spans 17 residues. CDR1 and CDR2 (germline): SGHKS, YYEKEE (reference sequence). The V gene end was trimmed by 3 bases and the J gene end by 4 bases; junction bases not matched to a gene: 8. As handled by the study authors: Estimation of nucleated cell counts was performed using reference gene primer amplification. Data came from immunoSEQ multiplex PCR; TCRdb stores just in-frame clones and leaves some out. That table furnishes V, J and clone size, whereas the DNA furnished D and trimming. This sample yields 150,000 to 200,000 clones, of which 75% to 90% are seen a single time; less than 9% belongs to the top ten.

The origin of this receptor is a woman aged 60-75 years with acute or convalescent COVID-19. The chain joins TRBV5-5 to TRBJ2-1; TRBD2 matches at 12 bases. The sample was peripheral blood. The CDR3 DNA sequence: TGTGCCAGCAGCTCTCTAGCGGGAGGGCCCGGGTACAATGAGCAGTTCTTC. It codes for CASSSLAGGPGYNEQFF.